This TCR beta chain derives from a study of Ad26.COV2.S vaccination and SARS-CoV-2 variants. On the study more broadly: Of the COV1001 trial arms, the Ad26.COV2.S arm included the donor.

Findings and caveats of the study: Breadth and depth estimates from TCRs may understate total T cell responses.

Sequencing used immunoSEQ multiplex PCR; TCRdb keeps in-frame clones, though not all of them. The top ten hold more than 10% of the sample, which has roughly 450,000 clones, over 75% seen once. The germline V gene has CDR1 SGDLS and CDR2 YYNGEE. With 0 bases removed from V and 3 bases from J, the gap between germline ends came to 15 bases. The CDR3 spans 16 residues. Treatment defined: roughly 19 received Ad26.COV2.S at low or high dose, single or two shots; 5 received placebo; per-sample allocation not given. Collection of samples fell on day 63 after the first vaccine or placebo injection. Concerning this clone itself: What it binds is not known.

This clonotype originated in a person aged 18 to 59 who received the Ad26.COV2.S COVID-19 vaccine or a placebo. This material consisted of peripheral blood, taken in a trial of Ad26.COV2.S vaccine versus placebo. The rearrangement joins TRBV9 to TRBJ2-5, with D perhaps matching TRBD1 (5 bases). The CDR3 nucleotides read TGTGCCAGCAGCGTAGGTTGGGGCGAAGAAAAAGAGACCCAGTACTTC. Protein: CASSVGWGEEKETQYF.